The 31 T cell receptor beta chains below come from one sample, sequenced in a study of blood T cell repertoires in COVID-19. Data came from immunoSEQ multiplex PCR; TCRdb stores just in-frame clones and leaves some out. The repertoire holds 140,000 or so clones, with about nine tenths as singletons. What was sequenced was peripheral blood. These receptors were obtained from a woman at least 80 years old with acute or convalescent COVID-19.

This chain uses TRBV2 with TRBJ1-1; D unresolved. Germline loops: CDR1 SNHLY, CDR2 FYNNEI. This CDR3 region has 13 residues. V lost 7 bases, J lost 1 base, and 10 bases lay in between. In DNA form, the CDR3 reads TGTGCCAGCATTCAACTGCCGAACACTGAAGCTTTCTTT. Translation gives CASIQLPNTEAFF.

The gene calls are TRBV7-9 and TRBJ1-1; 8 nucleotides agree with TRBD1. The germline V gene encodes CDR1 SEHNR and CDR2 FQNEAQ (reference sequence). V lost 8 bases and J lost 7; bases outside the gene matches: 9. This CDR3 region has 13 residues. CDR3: CASGNGQGLEAFF. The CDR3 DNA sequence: TGTGCCAGCGGTAACGGACAGGGCCTTGAAGCTTTCTTT.

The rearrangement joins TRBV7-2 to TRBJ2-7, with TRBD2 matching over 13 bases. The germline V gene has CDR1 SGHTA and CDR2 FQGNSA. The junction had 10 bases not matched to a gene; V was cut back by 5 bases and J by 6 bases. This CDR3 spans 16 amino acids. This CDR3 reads CASSLTLLAGGSEQYF. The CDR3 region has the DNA TGTGCCAGCAGCCTTACTTTACTAGCGGGGGGGAGCGAGCAGTACTTC.

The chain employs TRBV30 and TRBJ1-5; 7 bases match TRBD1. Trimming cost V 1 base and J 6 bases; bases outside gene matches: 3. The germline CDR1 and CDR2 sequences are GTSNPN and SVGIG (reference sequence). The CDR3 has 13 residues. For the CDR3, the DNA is TGTGCCTGGAGTGCCCGACAGGGTCAGCCCCAGCATTTT. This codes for CAWSARQGQPQHF.

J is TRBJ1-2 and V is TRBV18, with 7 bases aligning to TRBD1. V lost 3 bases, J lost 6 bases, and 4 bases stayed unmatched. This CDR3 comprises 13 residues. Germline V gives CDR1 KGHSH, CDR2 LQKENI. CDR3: CASSPDRLDGYTF. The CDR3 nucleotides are TGTGCCAGCTCACCGGACAGGCTGGATGGCTACACCTTC.

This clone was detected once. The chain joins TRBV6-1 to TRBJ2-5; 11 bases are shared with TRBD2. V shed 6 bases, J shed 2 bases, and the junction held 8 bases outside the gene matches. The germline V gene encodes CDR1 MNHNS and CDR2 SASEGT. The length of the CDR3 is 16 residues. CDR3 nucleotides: TGTGCCAGCAGGGAACCGACTAGCGGGGTTCAAGAGACCCAGTACTTC. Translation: CASREPTSGVQETQYF.

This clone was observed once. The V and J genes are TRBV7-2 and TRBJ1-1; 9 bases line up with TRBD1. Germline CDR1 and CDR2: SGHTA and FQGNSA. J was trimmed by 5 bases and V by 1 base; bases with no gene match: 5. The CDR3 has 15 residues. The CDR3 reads CASSLGGQGWTEAFF. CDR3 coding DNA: TGTGCCAGCAGCTTAGGGGGACAGGGTTGGACTGAAGCTTTCTTT.

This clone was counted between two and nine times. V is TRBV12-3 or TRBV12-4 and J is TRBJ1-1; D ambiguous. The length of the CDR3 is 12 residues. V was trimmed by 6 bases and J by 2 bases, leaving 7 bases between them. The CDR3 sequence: CASSPTNTEAFF. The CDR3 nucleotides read TGTGCCAGCAGCCCAACAAACACTGAAGCTTTCTTT.

CDR3 in DNA: TGTGCCAGCAGCTCGACAGGACTGAACACTGAAGCTTTCTTT. Translating gives CASSSTGLNTEAFF. V gene TRBV2 combines with J gene TRBJ1-1, with TRBD1 as a possible D gene (6 bases). Trimming removed 6 bases from V and 0 bases from J, with 11 bases in between. Germline assignment: CDR1 SNHLY and CDR2 FYNNEI. The CDR3 is 14 amino acids.

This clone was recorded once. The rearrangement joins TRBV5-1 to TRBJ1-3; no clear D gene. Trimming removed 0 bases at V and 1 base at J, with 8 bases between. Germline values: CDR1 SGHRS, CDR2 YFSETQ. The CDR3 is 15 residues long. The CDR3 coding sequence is TGCGCCAGCAGCTTGGAGCCAGGATCTGGAAACACCATATATTTT. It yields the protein CASSLEPGSGNTIYF.

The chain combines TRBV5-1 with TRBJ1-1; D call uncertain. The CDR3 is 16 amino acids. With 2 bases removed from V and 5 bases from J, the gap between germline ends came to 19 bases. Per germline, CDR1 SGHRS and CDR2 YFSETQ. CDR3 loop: CASSLRFTEGGTEAFF. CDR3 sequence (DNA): TGCGCCAGCAGCTTACGATTTACCGAGGGAGGGACTGAAGCTTTCTTT.

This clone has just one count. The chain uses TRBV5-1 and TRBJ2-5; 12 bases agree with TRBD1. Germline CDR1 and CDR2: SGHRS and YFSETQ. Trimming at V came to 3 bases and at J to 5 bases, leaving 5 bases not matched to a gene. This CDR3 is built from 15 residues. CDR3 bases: TGCGCCAGCAGCTGGGGGACAGGGGGCGAGGAGACCCAGTACTTC. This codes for CASSWGTGGEETQYF.

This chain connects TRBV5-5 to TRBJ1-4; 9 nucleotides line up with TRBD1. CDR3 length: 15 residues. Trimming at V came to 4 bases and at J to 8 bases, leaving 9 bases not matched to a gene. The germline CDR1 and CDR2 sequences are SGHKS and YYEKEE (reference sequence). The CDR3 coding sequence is TGTGCCAGCAGCACGGGACAGGGCCGGAGCGAAAAACTGTTTTTT. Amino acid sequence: CASSTGQGRSEKLFF.

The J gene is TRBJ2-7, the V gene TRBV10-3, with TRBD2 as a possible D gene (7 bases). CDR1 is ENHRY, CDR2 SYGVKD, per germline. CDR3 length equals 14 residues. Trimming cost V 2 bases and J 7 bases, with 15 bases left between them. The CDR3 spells CAISETLRGGEQYF. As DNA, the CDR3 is TGTGCCATCAGTGAGACTCTAAGGGGGGGAGAGCAGTACTTC.

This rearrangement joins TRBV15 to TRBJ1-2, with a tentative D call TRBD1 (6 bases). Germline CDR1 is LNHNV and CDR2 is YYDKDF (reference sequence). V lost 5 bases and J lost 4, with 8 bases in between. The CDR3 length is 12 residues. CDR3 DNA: TGTGCCACCAGCTTGGACAGCTATGGCTACACCTTC. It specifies CATSLDSYGYTF. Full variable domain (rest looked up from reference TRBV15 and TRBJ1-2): DAMVIQNPRYQVTQFGKPVTLSCSQTLNHNVMYWYQQKSSQAPKLLFHYYDKDFNNEADTPDNFQSRRPNTSFCFLDIRSPGLGDTAMYLCATSLDSYGYTFGSGTRLTVV.

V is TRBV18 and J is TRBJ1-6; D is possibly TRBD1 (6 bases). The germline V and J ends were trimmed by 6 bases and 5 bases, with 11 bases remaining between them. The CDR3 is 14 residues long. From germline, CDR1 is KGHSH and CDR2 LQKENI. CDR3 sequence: CASSKTGDNSPLHF. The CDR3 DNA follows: TGTGCCAGCTCGAAGACAGGAGATAATTCACCCCTCCACTTT.

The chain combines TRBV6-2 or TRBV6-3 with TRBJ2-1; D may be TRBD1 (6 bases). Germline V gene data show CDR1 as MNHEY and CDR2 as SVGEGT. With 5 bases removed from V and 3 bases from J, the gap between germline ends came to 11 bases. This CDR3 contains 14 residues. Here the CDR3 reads CASSQGQSYNEQFF. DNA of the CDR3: TGTGCCAGCAGTCAAGGACAGAGCTACAATGAGCAGTTCTTC.

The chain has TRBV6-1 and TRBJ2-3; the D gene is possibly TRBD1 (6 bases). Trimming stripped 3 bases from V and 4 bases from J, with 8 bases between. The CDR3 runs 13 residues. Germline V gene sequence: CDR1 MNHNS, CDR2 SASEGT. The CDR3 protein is CASSDAGADTQYF. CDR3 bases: TGTGCCAGCAGTGATGCAGGGGCAGATACGCAGTATTTT.

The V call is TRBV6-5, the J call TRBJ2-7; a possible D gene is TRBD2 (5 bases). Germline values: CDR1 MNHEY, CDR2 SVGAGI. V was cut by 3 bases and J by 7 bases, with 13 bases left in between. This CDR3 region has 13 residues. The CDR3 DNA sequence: TGTGCCAGCAGTTATTCTAGCAATTGGGAGCAGTACTTC. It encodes CASSYSSNWEQYF.

DNA of the CDR3: TGTGCCAGCTGGTCGGTTTGGGCAGGGCGATCAACTAATGAAAAACTGTTTTTT. It encodes CASWSVWAGRSTNEKLFF. This chain links TRBV2 with TRBJ1-4; D perhaps matches TRBD1 (5 bases). Germline V lookup: CDR1 SNHLY, CDR2 FYNNEI. Trimming removed 8 bases from V and 0 bases from J, with 22 bases in between. CDR3 length equals 18 residues. Full variable domain (missing parts from reference TRBV2 and TRBJ1-4): EPEVTQTPSHQVTQMGQEVILRCVPISNHLYFYWYRQILGQKVEFLVSFYNNEISEKSEIFDDQFSVERPDGSNFTLKIRSTKLEDSAMYFCASWSVWAGRSTNEKLFFGSGTQLSVL.

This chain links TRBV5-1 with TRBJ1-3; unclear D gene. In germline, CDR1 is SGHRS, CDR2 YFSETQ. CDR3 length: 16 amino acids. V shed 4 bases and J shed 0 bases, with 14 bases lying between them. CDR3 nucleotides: TGCGCCAGCAGCCTTGGTATTCTCGGCTCTGGAAACACCATATATTTT. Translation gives CASSLGILGSGNTIYF.

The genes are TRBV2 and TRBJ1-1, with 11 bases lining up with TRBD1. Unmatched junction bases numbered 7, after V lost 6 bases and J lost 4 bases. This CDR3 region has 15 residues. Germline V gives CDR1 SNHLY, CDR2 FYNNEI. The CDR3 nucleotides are TGTGCCAGCAGCGGGACAGGGGGTGTCAGCACTGAAGCTTTCTTT. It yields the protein CASSGTGGVSTEAFF.

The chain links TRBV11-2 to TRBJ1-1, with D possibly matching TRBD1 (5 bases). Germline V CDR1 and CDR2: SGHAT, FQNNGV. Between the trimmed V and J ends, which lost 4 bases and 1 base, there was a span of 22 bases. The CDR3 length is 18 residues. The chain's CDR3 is CASSSPGWTPLPNTEAFF. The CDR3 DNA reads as TGTGCCAGCAGCTCCCCAGGGTGGACACCTCTCCCGAACACTGAAGCTTTCTTT.

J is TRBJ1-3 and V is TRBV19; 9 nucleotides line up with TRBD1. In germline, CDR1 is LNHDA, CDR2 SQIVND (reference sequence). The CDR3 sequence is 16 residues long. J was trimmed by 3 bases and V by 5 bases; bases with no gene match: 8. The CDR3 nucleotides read TGTGCCAGTAGTCTGACCGGGACAGGGTATGGAAACACCATATATTTT. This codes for CASSLTGTGYGNTIYF.

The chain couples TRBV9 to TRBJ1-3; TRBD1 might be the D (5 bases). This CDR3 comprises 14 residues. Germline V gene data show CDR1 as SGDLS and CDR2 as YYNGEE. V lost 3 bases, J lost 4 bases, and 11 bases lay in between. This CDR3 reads CASSARQNGNTIYF. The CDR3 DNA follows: TGTGCCAGCAGCGCGAGACAGAACGGAAACACCATATATTTT.

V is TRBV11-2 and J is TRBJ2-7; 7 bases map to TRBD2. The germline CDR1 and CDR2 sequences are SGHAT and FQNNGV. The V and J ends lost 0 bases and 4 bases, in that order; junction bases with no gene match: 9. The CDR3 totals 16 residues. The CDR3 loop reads CASSLDLGRGGYEQYF. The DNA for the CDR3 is TGTGCCAGCAGCTTAGATTTGGGGAGGGGAGGTTACGAGCAGTACTTC.

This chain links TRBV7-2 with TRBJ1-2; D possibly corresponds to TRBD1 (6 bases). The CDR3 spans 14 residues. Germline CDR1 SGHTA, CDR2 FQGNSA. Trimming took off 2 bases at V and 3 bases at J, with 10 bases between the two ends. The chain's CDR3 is CASSLQQGYYGYTF. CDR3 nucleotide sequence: TGTGCCAGCAGCTTACAACAGGGATACTATGGCTACACCTTC.

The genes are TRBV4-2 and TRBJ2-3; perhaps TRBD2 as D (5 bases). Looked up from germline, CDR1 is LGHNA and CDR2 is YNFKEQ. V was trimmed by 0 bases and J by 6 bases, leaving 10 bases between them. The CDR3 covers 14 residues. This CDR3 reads CASSQDEGRDTQYF. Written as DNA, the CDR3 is TGTGCCAGCAGCCAAGATGAGGGCCGGGATACGCAGTATTTT.

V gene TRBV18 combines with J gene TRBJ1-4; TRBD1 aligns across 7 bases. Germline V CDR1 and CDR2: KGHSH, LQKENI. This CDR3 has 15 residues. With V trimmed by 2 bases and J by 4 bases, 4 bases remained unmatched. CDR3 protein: CASSPMGQRNEKLFF. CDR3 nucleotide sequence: TGTGCCAGCTCACCAATGGGACAGCGTAATGAAAAACTGTTTTTT.

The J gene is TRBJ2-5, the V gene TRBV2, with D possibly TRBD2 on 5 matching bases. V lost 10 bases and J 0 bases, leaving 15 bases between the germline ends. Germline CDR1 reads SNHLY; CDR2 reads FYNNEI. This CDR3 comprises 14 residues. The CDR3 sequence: CATGSTLYQETQYF. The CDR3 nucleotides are TGTGCCACGGGATCGACCTTATACCAAGAGACCCAGTACTTC.

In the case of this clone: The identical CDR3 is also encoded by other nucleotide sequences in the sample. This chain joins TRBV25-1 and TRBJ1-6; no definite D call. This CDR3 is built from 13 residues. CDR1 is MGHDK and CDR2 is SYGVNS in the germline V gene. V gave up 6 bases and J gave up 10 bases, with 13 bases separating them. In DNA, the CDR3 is TGTGCCAGCAGCCCGGGGAGAAACTCACCCCTCCACTTT. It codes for CASSPGRNSPLHF.